This TCR beta chain comes out of a study of OX40 agonist ivuxolimab in advanced cancers. Generated by immunoSEQ multiplex PCR, the TCRdb table keeps only in-frame clones and is missing some. The sample holds some 39,000 clones, 80% to 90% seen once. This clone showed up just a few times. Germline V gene data show CDR1 as MDHEN and CDR2 as SYDVKM. Trimming took 6 bases from V and 6 from J, leaving 21 bases between them. The CDR3 has 15 amino acids. This receptor was taken from an adult with an advanced solid tumor such as melanoma, head and neck, liver or kidney cancer. The chain recombines TRBV28 with TRBJ2-7; possible D gene TRBD1, 5 bases. The sequencing here drew on CD4+ or CD8+ T cells sorted from blood, taken in a trial of the OX40 agonist ivuxolimab. The DNA of the CDR3 is TGTGCCAGCAGACTTTTGGCCCTATCAGGGTCCGAGCAGTACTTC. Amino acid sequence: CASRLLALSGSEQYF.